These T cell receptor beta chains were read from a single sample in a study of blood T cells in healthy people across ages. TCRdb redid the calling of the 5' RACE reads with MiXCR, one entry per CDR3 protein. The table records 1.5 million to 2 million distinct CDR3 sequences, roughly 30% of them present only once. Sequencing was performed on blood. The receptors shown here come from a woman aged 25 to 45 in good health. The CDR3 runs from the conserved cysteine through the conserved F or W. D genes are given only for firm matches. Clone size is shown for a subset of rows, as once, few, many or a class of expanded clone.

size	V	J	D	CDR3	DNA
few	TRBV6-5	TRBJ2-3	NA	CASSYEGLQYF	TGTGCCAGCAGTTACGAAGGACTACAGTATTTT
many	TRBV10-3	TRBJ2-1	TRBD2	CAISELAGGYNEQFF	TGTGCCATCAGTGAGTTAGCGGGGGGTTACAATGAGCAGTTCTTC
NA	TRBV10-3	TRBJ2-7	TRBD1	CAISGLGQQDYEQYF	TGTGCCATCAGTGGTCTGGGACAGCAAGACTACGAGCAGTACTTC
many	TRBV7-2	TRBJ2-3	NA	CASSLKQGGDTQYF	TGTGCCAGCAGCTTAAAACAGGGTGGAGATACGCAGTATTTT
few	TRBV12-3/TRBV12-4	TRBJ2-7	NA	CASHFEGEQYF	TGTGCCAGCCACTTCGAAGGCGAGCAGTACTTC
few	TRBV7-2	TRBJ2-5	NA	CASSPDRSNPGSKRETQYF	TGTGCCAGCAGCCCGGACAGGTCAAATCCCGGGAGCAAAAGGGAGACCCAGTACTTC
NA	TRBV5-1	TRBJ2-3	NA	CASSYQDTQYF	TGCGCCAGCAGCTACCAGGATACGCAGTATTTT
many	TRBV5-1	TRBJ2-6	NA	CASSLEGAGANVLTF	TGCGCCAGCAGCTTGGAAGGGGCAGGGGCCAACGTCCTGACTTTC
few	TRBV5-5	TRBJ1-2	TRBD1	CASSRPGQGYGYTF	TGTGCCAGCAGCAGGCCGGGACAGGGTTATGGCTACACCTTC
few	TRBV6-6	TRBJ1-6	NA	CASSYRTAYNSPLHF	TGTGCCAGCAGTTACAGGACGGCGTATAATTCACCCCTCCACTTT
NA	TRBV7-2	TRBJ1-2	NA	CASSSQRSYGYTF	TGTGCCAGCAGCTCACAACGCTCCTATGGCTACACCTTC
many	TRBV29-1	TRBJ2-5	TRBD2	CSVERGRGETQYF	TGCAGCGTTGAGCGAGGGCGGGGGGAGACCCAGTACTTC
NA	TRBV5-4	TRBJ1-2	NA	CASRRDGTTGGTGYTF	TGTGCCAGCAGGAGGGACGGAACGACCGGAGGGACAGGCTACACCTTC
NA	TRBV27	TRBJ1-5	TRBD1	CASSLLGQGQPQHF	TGTGCCAGCAGTCTCCTGGGACAGGGACAGCCCCAGCATTTT
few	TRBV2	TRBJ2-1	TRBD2	CASTRTSGSFGEQFF	TGTGCCAGCACCAGGACTAGCGGGAGTTTCGGTGAGCAGTTCTTC
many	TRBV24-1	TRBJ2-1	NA	CATSDLGQNNEQFF	TGTGCCACCAGTGATTTGGGACAGAACAATGAGCAGTTCTTC
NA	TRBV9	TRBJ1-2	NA	CASNREQANYGYIF	TGTGCCAGCAACCGGGAGCAGGCTAACTATGGCTACATCTTC
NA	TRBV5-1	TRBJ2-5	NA	CATRITGVQETQYF	TGCGCCACCAGAATTACTGGCGTTCAAGAGACCCAGTACTTC
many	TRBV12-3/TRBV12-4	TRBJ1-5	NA	CASSFGTTINQPQHF	TGTGCCAGCAGTTTCGGGACCACTATTAATCAGCCCCAGCATTTT
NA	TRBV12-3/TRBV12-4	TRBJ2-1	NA	CASSRSGHYEQFF	TGTGCCAGCAGTCGATCAGGACACTATGAGCAGTTCTTC
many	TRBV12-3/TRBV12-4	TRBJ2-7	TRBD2	CASSAGGLSYEQYF	TGCGCCAGCAGTGCGGGAGGCCTCTCCTACGAGCAGTACTTC
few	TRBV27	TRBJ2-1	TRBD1	CASGDRGGRVEQFF	TGTGCCAGCGGGGACAGGGGAGGCAGGGTTGAGCAGTTCTTC
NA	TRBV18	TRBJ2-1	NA	CASSSKETQFF	TGTGCCAGCTCATCGAAAGAGACCCAGTTCTTC
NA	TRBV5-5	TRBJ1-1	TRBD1	CATLGTVHSNTEAFF	TGTGCCACCCTGGGGACAGTGCATTCGAACACTGAAGCTTTCTTT
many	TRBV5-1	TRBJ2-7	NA	CASSSGPLSYEQYF	TGCGCCAGCAGCTCTGGGCCCCTCTCCTACGAGCAGTACTTC
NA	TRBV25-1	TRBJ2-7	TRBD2	CASSEPGLAGSYEQYF	TGTGCCAGCAGTGAACCGGGACTAGCGGGGTCCTACGAGCAGTACTTC
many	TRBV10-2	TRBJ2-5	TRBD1	CASRPGTGMQETQYF	TGCGCCAGCAGACCCGGGACAGGGATGCAAGAGACCCAGTACTTC
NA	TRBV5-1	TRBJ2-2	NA	CASSLPTASNTGELFF	TGCGCCAGCAGCTTACCGACGGCCTCGAACACCGGGGAGCTGTTTTTT
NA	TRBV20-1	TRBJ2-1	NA	CRARDIWSEQFF	TGCAGGGCTAGAGATATTTGGAGTGAGCAGTTCTTC
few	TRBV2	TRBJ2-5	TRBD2	CASSVYSGETQYF	TGTGCCAGCAGCGTTTATAGCGGGGAGACCCAGTACTTC
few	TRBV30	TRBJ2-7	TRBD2	CAWSPGLAVSYEQYF	TGTGCCTGGAGTCCGGGACTAGCGGTCTCCTACGAGCAGTACTTC
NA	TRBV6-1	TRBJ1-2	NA	CASSVSRTYGYTF	TGTGCCAGCAGTGTGTCCCGGACCTATGGCTACACCTTC
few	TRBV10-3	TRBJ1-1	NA	CAISEGVGTEAFF	TGTGCCATCAGCGAGGGGGTAGGCACTGAAGCTTTCTTT
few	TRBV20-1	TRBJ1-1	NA	CSSKPRGGMNTEAFF	TGCAGTTCGAAGCCCCGAGGGGGGATGAACACTGAAGCTTTCTTT
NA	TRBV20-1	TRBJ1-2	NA	CSAREDTSGTYYGYTF	TGCAGTGCTAGAGAAGACACTTCGGGGACCTACTATGGCTACACCTTC
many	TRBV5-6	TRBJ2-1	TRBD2	CASSLTGGASYNEQFF	TGTGCCAGCAGCTTAACCGGGGGGGCCTCCTACAATGAGCAGTTCTTC
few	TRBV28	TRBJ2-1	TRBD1	CASSLPRGQNEQFF	TGTGCCAGCAGTTTACCCAGGGGGCAAAATGAGCAGTTCTTC
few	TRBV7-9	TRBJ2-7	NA	CASSLKQATSCEQYF	TGTGCCAGCAGCTTAAAACAGGCCACCTCCTGCGAGCAGTACTTC
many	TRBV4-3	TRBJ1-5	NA	CASSQDYRVGNQPQHF	TGCGCCAGCAGCCAAGACTACAGGGTAGGCAATCAGCCCCAGCATTTT
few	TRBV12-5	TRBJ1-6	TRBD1	CASGLVIGQGGNSPLHF	TGTGCTAGTGGTTTGGTAATCGGACAGGGTGGAAATTCACCCCTCCACTTC
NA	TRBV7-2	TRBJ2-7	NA	CASSLDRGVNEQYF	TGTGCCAGCAGCTTAGATCGAGGGGTAAACGAGCAGTACTTC